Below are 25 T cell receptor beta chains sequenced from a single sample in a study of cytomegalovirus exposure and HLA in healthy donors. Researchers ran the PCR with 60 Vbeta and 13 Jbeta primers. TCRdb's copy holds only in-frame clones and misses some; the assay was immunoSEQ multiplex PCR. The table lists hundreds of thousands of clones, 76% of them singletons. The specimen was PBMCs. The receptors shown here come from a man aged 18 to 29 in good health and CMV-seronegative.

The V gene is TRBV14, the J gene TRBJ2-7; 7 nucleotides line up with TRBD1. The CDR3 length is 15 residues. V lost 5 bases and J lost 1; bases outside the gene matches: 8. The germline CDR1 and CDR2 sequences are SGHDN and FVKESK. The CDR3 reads CASSSSTGPSYEQYF. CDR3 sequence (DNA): TGTGCCAGCAGCTCCTCGACAGGGCCTTCCTACGAGCAGTACTTC.

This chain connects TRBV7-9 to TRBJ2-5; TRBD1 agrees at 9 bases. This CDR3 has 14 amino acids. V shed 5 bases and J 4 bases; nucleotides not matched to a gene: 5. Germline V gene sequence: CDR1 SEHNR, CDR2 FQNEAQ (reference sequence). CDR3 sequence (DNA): TGTGCCAGCAGCGCCGGGACAGGGCGAGAGACCCAGTACTTC. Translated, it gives CASSAGTGRETQYF. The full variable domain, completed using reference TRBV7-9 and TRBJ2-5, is DTGVSQNPRHKITKRGQNVTFRCDPISEHNRLYWYRQTLGQGPEFLTYFQNEAQLEKSRLLSDRFSAERPKGSFSTLEIQRTEQGDSAMYLCASSAGTGRETQYFGPGTRLLVL.

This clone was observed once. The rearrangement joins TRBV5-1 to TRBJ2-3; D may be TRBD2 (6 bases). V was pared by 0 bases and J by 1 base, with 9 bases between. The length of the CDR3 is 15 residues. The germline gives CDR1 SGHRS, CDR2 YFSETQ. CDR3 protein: CASSLVGGGTDTQYF. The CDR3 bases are TGCGCCAGCAGCTTGGTGGGAGGCGGCACAGATACGCAGTATTTT.

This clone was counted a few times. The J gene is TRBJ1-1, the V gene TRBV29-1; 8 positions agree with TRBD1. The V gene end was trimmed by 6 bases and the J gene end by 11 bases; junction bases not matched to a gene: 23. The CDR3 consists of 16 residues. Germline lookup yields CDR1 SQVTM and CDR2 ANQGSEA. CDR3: CSVDDLRDRSTGGAFF. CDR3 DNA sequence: TGCAGCGTAGACGACCTCCGGGACAGGTCCACAGGGGGTGCTTTCTTT.

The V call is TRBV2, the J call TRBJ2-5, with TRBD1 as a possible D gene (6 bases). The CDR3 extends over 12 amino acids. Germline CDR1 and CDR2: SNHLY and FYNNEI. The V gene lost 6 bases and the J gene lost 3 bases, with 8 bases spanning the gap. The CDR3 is CASSGDKETQYF. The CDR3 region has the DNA TGTGCCAGCAGCGGGGACAAAGAGACCCAGTACTTC. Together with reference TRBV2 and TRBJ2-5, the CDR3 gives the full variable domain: EPEVTQTPSHQVTQMGQEVILRCVPISNHLYFYWYRQILGQKVEFLVSFYNNEISEKSEIFDDQFSVERPDGSNFTLKIRSTKLEDSAMYFCASSGDKETQYFGPGTRLLVL.

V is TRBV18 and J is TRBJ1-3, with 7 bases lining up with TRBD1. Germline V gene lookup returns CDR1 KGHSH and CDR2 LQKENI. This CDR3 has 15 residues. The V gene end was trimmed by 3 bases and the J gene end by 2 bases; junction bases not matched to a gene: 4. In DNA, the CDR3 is TGTGCCAGCTCACCGGACAGGACGGCTGGAAACACCATATATTTT. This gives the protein CASSPDRTAGNTIYF.

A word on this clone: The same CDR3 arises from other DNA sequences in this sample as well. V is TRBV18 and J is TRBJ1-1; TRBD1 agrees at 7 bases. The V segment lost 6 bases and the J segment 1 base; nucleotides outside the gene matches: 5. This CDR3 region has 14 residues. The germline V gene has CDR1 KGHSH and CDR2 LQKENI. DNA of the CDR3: TGTGCCAGCTCCCCAGGGACAGCGAACACTGAAGCTTTCTTT. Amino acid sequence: CASSPGTANTEAFF.

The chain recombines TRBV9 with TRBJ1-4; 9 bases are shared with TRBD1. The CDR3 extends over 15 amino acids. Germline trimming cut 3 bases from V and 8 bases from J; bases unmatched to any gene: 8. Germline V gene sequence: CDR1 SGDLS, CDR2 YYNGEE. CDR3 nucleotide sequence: TGTGCCAGCAGCGCCTCCGGGACAGGGAACGAAAAACTGTTTTTT. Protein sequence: CASSASGTGNEKLFF.

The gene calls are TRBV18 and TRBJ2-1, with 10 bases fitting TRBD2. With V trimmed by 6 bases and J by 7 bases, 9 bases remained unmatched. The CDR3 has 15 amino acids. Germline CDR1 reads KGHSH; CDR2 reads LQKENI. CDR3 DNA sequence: TGTGCCAGCTCCCCCGTAGCGGGAGGAGGGAATGAGCAGTTCTTC. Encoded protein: CASSPVAGGGNEQFF.

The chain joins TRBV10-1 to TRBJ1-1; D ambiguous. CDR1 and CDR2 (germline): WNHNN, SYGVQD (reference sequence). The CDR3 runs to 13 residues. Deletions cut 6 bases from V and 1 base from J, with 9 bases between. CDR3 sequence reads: CASSIHKNTEAFF. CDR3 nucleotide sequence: TGCGCCAGCAGCATACATAAGAACACTGAAGCTTTCTTT.

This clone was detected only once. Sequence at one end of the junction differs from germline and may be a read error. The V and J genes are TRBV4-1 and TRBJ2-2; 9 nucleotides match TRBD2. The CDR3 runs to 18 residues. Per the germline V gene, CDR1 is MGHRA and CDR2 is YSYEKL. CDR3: CASSPDLAGVANAGELFF. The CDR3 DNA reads TGCGCCAGCAGCCCAGACTTAGCGGGAGTAGCGAACGCCGGGGAGCTGTTTTTT.

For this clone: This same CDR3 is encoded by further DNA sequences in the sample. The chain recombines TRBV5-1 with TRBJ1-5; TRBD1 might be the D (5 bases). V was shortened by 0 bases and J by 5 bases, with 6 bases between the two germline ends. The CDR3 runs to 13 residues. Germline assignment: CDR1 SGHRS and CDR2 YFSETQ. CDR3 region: CASSLGGDQPQHF. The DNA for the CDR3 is TGCGCCAGCAGCTTGGGGGGCGATCAGCCCCAGCATTTT.

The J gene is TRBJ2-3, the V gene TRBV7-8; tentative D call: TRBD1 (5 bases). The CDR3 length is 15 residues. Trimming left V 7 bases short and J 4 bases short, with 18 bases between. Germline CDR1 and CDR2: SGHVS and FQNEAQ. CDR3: CASTQRTQQADTQYF. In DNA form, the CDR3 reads TGTGCCAGCACCCAAAGGACCCAACAGGCAGATACGCAGTATTTT.

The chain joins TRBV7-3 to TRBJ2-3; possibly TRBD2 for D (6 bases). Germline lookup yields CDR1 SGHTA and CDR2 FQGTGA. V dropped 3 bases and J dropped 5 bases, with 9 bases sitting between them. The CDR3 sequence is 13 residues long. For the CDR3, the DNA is TGTGCCAGCAGCTTTTCAGCGGGAGATACGCAGTATTTT. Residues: CASSFSAGDTQYF.

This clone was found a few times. CDR3 DNA sequence: TGTGCCAGCACAACGGGTGACAGGGGGAACGAGCAGTACTTC. Translated, it gives CASTTGDRGNEQYF. This rearrangement joins TRBV28 to TRBJ2-7; 9 bases align to TRBD1. Germline trimming cut 7 bases from V and 5 bases from J; bases unmatched to any gene: 9. The CDR3 consists of 14 residues. Germline V gives CDR1 MDHEN, CDR2 SYDVKM.

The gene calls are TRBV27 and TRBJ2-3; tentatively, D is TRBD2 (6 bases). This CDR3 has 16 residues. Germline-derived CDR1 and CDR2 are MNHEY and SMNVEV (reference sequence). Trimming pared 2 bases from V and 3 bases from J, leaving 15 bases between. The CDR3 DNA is TGTGCCAGCAGTTTACTCAACGGGAGAGGTACAGATACGCAGTATTTT. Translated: CASSLLNGRGTDTQYF.

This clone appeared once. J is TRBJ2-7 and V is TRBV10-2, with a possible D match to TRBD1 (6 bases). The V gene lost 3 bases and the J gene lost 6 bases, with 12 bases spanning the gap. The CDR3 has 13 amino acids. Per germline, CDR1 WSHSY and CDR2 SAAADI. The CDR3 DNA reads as TGCGCCAGCAGTGAACAGGGTCGGGGCGAGCAGTACTTC. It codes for CASSEQGRGEQYF.

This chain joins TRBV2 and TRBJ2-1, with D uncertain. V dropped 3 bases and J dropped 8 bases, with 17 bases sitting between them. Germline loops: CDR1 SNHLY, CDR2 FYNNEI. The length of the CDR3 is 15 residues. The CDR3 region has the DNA TGTGCCAGCAGTGAGTTTGCTACAACTATTTATGAGCAGTTCTTC. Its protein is CASSEFATTIYEQFF.

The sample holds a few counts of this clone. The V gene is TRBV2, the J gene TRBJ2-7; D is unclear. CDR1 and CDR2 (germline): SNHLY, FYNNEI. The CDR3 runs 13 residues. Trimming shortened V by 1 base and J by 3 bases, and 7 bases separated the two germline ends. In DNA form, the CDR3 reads TGTGCCAGCAGTGAAGGTCCGAGCTACGAGCAGTACTTC. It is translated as CASSEGPSYEQYF. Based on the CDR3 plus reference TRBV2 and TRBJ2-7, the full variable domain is EPEVTQTPSHQVTQMGQEVILRCVPISNHLYFYWYRQILGQKVEFLVSFYNNEISEKSEIFDDQFSVERPDGSNFTLKIRSTKLEDSAMYFCASSEGPSYEQYFGPGTRLTVT.

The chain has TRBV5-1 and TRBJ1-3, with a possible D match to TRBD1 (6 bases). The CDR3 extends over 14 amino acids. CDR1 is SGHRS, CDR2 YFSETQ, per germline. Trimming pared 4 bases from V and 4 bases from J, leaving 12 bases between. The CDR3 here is CASSLQGHGNTIYF. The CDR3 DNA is TGCGCCAGCAGCCTACAGGGTCACGGAAACACCATATATTTT.

DNA for the CDR3: TGCGCCAGCAGCCAAGAGTCACTAGCGGGAGGCCCTGATCTCGAGCAGTACTTC. Translation gives CASSQESLAGGPDLEQYF. V gene TRBV4-1 combines with J gene TRBJ2-7; 12 bases match TRBD2. With 0 bases clipped from V and 6 bases from J, the junction kept 12 bases outside the gene matches. The length of the CDR3 is 18 residues. From germline, CDR1 is MGHRA and CDR2 YSYEKL.

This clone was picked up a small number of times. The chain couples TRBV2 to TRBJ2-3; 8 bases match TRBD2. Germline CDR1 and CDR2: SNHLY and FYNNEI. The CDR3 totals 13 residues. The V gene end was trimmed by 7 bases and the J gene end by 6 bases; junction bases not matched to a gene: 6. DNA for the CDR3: TGTGCCAGCATGGCGGGAGGTTATGATACGCAGTATTTT. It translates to CASMAGGYDTQYF.

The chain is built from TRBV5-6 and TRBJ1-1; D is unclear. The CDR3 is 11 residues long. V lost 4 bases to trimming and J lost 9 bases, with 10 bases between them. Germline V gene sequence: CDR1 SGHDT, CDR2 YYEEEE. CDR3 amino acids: CASSIGVKAFF. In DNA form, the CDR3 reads TGTGCCAGCAGCATCGGGGTAAAAGCTTTCTTT.

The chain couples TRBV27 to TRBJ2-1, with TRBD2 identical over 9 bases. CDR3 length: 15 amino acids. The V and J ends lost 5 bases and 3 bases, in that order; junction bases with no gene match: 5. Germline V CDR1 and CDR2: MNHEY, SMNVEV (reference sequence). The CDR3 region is CASSRERGVYNEQFF. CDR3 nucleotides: TGTGCCAGCAGTCGAGAGCGGGGGGTCTACAATGAGCAGTTCTTC.

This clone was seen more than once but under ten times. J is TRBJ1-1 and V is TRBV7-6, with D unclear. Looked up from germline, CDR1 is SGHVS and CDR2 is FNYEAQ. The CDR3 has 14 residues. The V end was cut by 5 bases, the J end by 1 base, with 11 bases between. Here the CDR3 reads CASSALRGNTEAFF. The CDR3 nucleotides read TGTGCCAGCAGCGCCCTACGGGGGAACACTGAAGCTTTCTTT.